These 24 T cell receptor beta chains originate from one sample sequenced in a study of T cells after posttransplantation cyclophosphamide. Methotrexate plus calcineurin inhibitor accompanied controls' myeloablative marrow transplants; sampling was 1 year later. Some clones are missing from TCRdb's copy, which holds only in-frame ones; the method was immunoSEQ multiplex PCR. The sample has about 9,600 clones, around nine tenths seen once; the top ten hold around a quarter. This material consisted of PBMCs, taken after an allogeneic stem cell transplant with a calcineurin inhibitor and methotrexate. These receptor sequences come from a male patient between 25 and 39 years old who received an allogeneic stem cell transplant from an unrelated donor, was CMV-positive, and had no GVHD. Some of the T cells may derive from the graft donor.

V is TRBV28 and J is TRBJ2-1; 10 bases agree with TRBD2. The CDR3 consists of 17 residues. V was clipped by 6 bases and J by 4 bases; unmatched bases: 12. Germline values: CDR1 MDHEN, CDR2 SYDVKM. The CDR3 protein is CASSYKLAGSGYNEQFF. The CDR3 DNA follows: TGTGCCAGCAGCTATAAACTAGCGGGAAGCGGGTACAATGAGCAGTTCTTC.

The CDR3 protein is CASSPVAGESNEQFF. CDR3 in DNA: TGTGCCAGCAGTCCTGTAGCGGGAGAAAGCAATGAGCAGTTCTTC. The chain carries TRBV28 and TRBJ2-1; 9 nucleotides line up with TRBD2. V lost 5 bases, J lost 6 bases, and 8 bases stayed unmatched. The CDR3 contains 15 residues. Germline V gives CDR1 MDHEN, CDR2 SYDVKM.

The chain links TRBV2 to TRBJ2-6; perhaps TRBD1 as D (6 bases). This CDR3 is 14 amino acids long. Germline V gives CDR1 SNHLY, CDR2 FYNNEI. V dropped 8 bases and J dropped 1 base, with 9 bases sitting between them. CDR3 loop: CASSDRSGANVLTF. The CDR3 nucleotides read TGTGCCAGCTCCGACAGGTCTGGGGCCAACGTCCTGACTTTC. The whole variable domain, remainder taken from reference TRBV2 and TRBJ2-6, is EPEVTQTPSHQVTQMGQEVILRCVPISNHLYFYWYRQILGQKVEFLVSFYNNEISEKSEIFDDQFSVERPDGSNFTLKIRSTKLEDSAMYFCASSDRSGANVLTFGAGSRLTVL.

This clone was observed a handful of times. The chain has TRBV5-5 and TRBJ2-3; 9 bases match TRBD1. CDR1 is SGHKS and CDR2 is YYEKEE in the germline V gene (reference sequence). This CDR3 spans 16 amino acids. V lost 3 bases, J lost 2 bases, and 7 bases stayed unmatched. The CDR3 DNA follows: TGTGCCAGCAGCTCAGTACAGGGGGCCGACACAGATACGCAGTATTTT. This gives the protein CASSSVQGADTDTQYF.

This clone was detected once. This chain joins TRBV4-3 and TRBJ2-6, with D uncertain. Germline V gene lookup returns CDR1 LGHNA and CDR2 YSLEER. Trimming shortened V by 3 bases and J by 1 base, and 10 bases separated the two germline ends. This CDR3 comprises 16 residues. CDR3 sequence reads: CASSHDYISGANVLTF. CDR3 in DNA: TGCGCCAGCAGCCACGATTACATTTCTGGGGCCAACGTCCTGACTTTC.

The chain links TRBV2 to TRBJ2-7; 8 nucleotides agree with TRBD1. This CDR3 is built from 15 residues. CDR1 SNHLY and CDR2 FYNNEI come from the germline V gene. V was pared by 6 bases and J by 0 bases, with 7 bases of the junction left unmatched. This chain's CDR3 is CASRQDRAISYEQYF. DNA for the CDR3: TGTGCCAGCAGGCAGGACAGGGCAATCTCCTACGAGCAGTACTTC.

This chain joins TRBV18 and TRBJ1-6, with a tentative D call TRBD1 (5 bases). Looked up from germline, CDR1 is KGHSH and CDR2 is LQKENI. V was trimmed by 6 bases and J by 5 bases, leaving 14 bases between them. This CDR3 is 15 amino acids long. CDR3 coding DNA: TGTGCCAGCTCTTCTATCGGACACAATAATTCACCCCTCCACTTT. It encodes CASSSIGHNNSPLHF.

This chain links TRBV28 with TRBJ2-1; TRBD1 agrees at 10 bases. The germline gives CDR1 MDHEN, CDR2 SYDVKM. This CDR3 has 16 amino acids. J was trimmed by 0 bases and V by 5 bases; bases with no gene match: 4. CDR3: CASSLGTGVSYNEQFF. CDR3 nucleotides: TGTGCCAGCAGTCTAGGGACAGGGGTCTCCTACAATGAGCAGTTCTTC. Complete variable domain (other parts from reference TRBV28 and TRBJ2-1): DVKVTQSSRYLVKRTGEKVFLECVQDMDHENMFWYRQDPGLGLRLIYFSYDVKMKEKGDIPEGYSVSREKKERFSLILESASTNQTSMYLCASSLGTGVSYNEQFFGPGTRLTVL.

V and J are TRBV10-3 and TRBJ1-1; possibly TRBD1 for D (6 bases). V was shortened by 7 bases and J by 1 base, with 13 bases between the two germline ends. Germline CDR1 reads ENHRY; CDR2 reads SYGVKD. The CDR3 is made up of 14 amino acids. CDR3 region: CAITRTESNTEAFF. The CDR3 DNA follows: TGTGCCATCACCCGGACAGAATCGAACACTGAAGCTTTCTTT.

The DNA of the CDR3 is TGTGCCAGCAGTTACGAGCGGGAGGTCGCCTACAATGAGCAGTTCTTC. It is translated as CASSYEREVAYNEQFF. The genes are TRBV2 and TRBJ2-1; 9 nucleotides agree with TRBD2. V trimming: 5 bases; J trimming: 2 bases; junction bases outside the gene matches: 7. CDR3 length: 16 residues. The germline V gene encodes CDR1 SNHLY and CDR2 FYNNEI.

As DNA, the CDR3 is TGTGCCAGCAGTTACTCGAAGACCCGGGCCCAGCATTTT. This gives the protein CASSYSKTRAQHF. The V and J genes are TRBV6-6 and TRBJ1-5; D not resolved. V dropped 0 bases and J dropped 11 bases, with 11 bases sitting between them. In germline, CDR1 is MNHNY, CDR2 SVGAGI (reference sequence). The CDR3 loop spans 13 amino acids.

The chain joins TRBV9 to TRBJ2-7, with D possibly TRBD1 on 6 matching bases. The germline V gene has CDR1 SGDLS and CDR2 YYNGEE. The CDR3 sequence is 14 residues long. The germline V and J ends were trimmed by 0 bases and 3 bases, with 10 bases remaining between them. The CDR3 is CASSVGGRGYEQYF. The CDR3 DNA sequence: TGTGCCAGCAGCGTAGGGGGCAGGGGCTACGAGCAGTACTTC.

The chain combines TRBV7-8 with TRBJ1-2; 9 bases line up with TRBD1. Germline loops: CDR1 SGHVS, CDR2 FQNEAQ. The CDR3 is 17 residues long. V lost 0 bases to trimming and J lost 0 bases; unmatched junction nucleotides: 5. This chain's CDR3 is CASSLADRGIPNYGYTF. The CDR3 bases are TGTGCCAGCAGCTTAGCAGACAGGGGGATTCCTAACTATGGCTACACCTTC.

The V gene is TRBV19, the J gene TRBJ1-4; the match to TRBD1 covers 10 bases. This CDR3 comprises 14 residues. Trimming removed 6 bases from V and 6 bases from J; junction bases left unmatched: 4. CDR1 LNHDA and CDR2 SQIVND come from the germline V gene (reference sequence). The CDR3 DNA reads TGTGCCAGTAGCCTGACAGGGGGCCATGAAAAACTGTTTTTT. This codes for CASSLTGGHEKLFF.

In nucleotides, the CDR3 is TGTGCCAGCAGCATGAAATCGGGAGACACAGATACGCAGTATTTT. Translated, it gives CASSMKSGDTDTQYF. This chain uses TRBV7-6 with TRBJ2-3; D possibly corresponds to TRBD2 (6 bases). Deletions cut 5 bases from V and 2 bases from J, with 14 bases between. This CDR3 has 15 amino acids. Germline CDR1 SGHVS, CDR2 FNYEAQ.

CDR3 in amino acids: CASSQSLERGANVLTF. The DNA for the CDR3 is TGTGCCAGCAGCCAATCTCTAGAACGCGGGGCCAACGTCCTGACTTTC. V gene TRBV4-2 combines with J gene TRBJ2-6, with D hard to call. In germline, CDR1 is LGHNA, CDR2 YNFKEQ. Trimming stripped 2 bases from V and 4 bases from J, with 12 bases between. The CDR3 contains 16 residues.

V gene TRBV19 combines with J gene TRBJ2-5; TRBD2 agrees at 9 bases. The CDR3 consists of 15 residues. CDR1 is LNHDA and CDR2 is SQIVND in the germline V gene (reference sequence). V gave up 1 base and J gave up 5 bases; unmatched junction bases: 5. The CDR3 region has the DNA TGTGCCAGTAGTATAGCGGCTAGCGGGACTGAGACCCAGTACTTC. Encoded protein: CASSIAASGTETQYF.

The chain has TRBV5-4 and TRBJ2-3, with 8 bases fitting TRBD2. This CDR3 is built from 16 residues. V trimming: 1 base; J trimming: 4 bases; junction bases outside the gene matches: 8. Germline V CDR1 and CDR2: SGHNT, YYREEE (reference sequence). The CDR3 DNA sequence: TGTGCCAGCAGCTTGTCAGCGGGAGAGGGGCCAGATACGCAGTATTTT. It yields the protein CASSLSAGEGPDTQYF.

The rearrangement uses TRBV5-1 and TRBJ2-1; the D is unclear. The V gene lost 4 bases and the J gene lost 2 bases, with 16 bases spanning the gap. The CDR3 runs 16 residues. Germline-derived CDR1 and CDR2 are SGHRS and YFSETQ. The CDR3 DNA follows: TGCGCCAGCAGCCCCCAGACGGGTTCGGCCTACAATGAGCAGTTCTTC. Encoded protein: CASSPQTGSAYNEQFF.

Within the sample, this clone is medium-sized. The chain employs TRBV7-3 and TRBJ1-6; D gene uncertain. V was pared by 1 base and J by 13 bases, with 8 bases between. Germline lookup yields CDR1 SGHTA and CDR2 FQGTGA. The CDR3 covers 12 residues. The CDR3: CASSLIGGPLHF. In DNA form, the CDR3 reads TGTGCCAGCAGCTTAATAGGAGGCCCCCTCCACTTT.

J is TRBJ2-7 and V is TRBV11-3, with TRBD2 identical over 14 bases. The CDR3 covers 18 residues. The V segment lost 0 bases and the J segment 5 bases; nucleotides outside the gene matches: 9. The germline gives CDR1 SGHNT, CDR2 YENEEA. CDR3 protein: CASSLDTGLAGVWDEQYF. The CDR3 DNA reads TGTGCCAGCAGCTTAGATACGGGACTAGCGGGAGTCTGGGACGAGCAGTACTTC.

V gene TRBV2 combines with J gene TRBJ1-5; 9 nucleotides align to TRBD1. The ends lost 6 bases at V and 7 bases at J; junction bases unmatched: 4. The CDR3 has 13 residues. The germline CDR1 and CDR2 sequences are SNHLY and FYNNEI. DNA of the CDR3: TGTGCCAGCAGGGGACAGGGACAACAGCCCCAGCATTTT. Residues: CASRGQGQQPQHF.

The chain recombines TRBV27 with TRBJ2-1, with 11 bases lining up with TRBD2. There are 14 residues in the CDR3. The germline gives CDR1 MNHEY, CDR2 SMNVEV (reference sequence). The ends lost 3 bases at V and 5 bases at J; junction bases unmatched: 0. For the CDR3, the DNA is TGTGCCAGCAGTTTGACTAGCGGGAACAATGAGCAGTTCTTC. This gives the protein CASSLTSGNNEQFF.

This clone was seen a single time. The chain recombines TRBV18 with TRBJ2-3; D gene uncertain. V lost 0 bases and J 2 bases, leaving 9 bases between the germline ends. Germline CDR1 is KGHSH and CDR2 is LQKENI. The CDR3 extends over 15 amino acids. In nucleotides, the CDR3 is TGTGCCAGCTCACCACCAGACTCCCCCACAGATACGCAGTATTTT. Residues: CASSPPDSPTDTQYF.